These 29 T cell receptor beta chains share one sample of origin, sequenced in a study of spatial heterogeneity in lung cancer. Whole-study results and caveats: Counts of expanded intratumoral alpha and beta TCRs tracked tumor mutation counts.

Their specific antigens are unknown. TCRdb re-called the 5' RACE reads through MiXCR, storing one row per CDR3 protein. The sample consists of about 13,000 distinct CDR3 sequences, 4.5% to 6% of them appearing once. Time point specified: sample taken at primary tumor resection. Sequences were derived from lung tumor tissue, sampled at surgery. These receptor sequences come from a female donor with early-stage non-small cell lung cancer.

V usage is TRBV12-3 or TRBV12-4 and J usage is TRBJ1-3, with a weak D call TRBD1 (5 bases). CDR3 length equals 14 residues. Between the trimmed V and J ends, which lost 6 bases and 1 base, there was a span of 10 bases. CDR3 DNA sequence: TGTGCCAGCAGCATGGGACTGTCTGGAAACACCATATATTTT. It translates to CASSMGLSGNTIYF.

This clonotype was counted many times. CDR3: CSASVGEEGEKLFF. The DNA for the CDR3 is TGCAGTGCTAGTGTGGGTGAGGAGGGAGAAAAACTGTTTTTT. The rearrangement uses TRBV20-1 and TRBJ1-4, with D hard to call. Looked up from germline, CDR1 is DFQATT and CDR2 is SNEGSKA (reference sequence). This CDR3 contains 14 residues. Trimming left V 3 bases short and J 8 bases short, with 16 bases between.

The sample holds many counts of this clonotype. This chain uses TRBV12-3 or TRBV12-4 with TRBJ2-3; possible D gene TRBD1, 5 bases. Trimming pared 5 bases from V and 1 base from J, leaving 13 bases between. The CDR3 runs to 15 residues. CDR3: CASSRTDRGTDTQYF. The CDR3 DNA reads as TGTGCCAGCAGTCGAACCGACAGAGGCACAGATACGCAGTATTTT.

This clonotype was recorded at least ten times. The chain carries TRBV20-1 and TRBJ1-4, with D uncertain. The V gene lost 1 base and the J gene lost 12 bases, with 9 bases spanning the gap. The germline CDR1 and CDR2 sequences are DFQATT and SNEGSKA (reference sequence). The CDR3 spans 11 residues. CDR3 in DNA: TGCAGTGCTAGAGGGAACCGTCAACTGTTTTTT. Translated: CSARGNRQLFF.

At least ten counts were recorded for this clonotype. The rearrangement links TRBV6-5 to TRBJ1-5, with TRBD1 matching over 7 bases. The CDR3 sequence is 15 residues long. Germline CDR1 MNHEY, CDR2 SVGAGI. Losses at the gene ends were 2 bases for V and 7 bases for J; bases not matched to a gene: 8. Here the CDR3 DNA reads TGTGCCAGCAGTTACCGACAGGGTCTGGGCCAGCCCCAGCATTTT. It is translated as CASSYRQGLGQPQHF.

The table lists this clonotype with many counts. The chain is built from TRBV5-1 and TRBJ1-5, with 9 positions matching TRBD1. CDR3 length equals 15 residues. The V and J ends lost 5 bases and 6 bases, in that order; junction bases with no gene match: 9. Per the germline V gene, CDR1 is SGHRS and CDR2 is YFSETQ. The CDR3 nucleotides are TGCGCCAGCAGTCCGACAGGGGGTCAAGTTCAGCCCCAGCATTTT. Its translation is CASSPTGGQVQPQHF.

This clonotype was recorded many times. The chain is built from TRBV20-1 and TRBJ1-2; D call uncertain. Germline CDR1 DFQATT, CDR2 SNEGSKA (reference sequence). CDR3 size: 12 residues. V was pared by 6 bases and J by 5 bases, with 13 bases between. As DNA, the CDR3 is TGCAGTGCGTATACACGCCGGTATGGCTACACCTTC. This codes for CSAYTRRYGYTF.

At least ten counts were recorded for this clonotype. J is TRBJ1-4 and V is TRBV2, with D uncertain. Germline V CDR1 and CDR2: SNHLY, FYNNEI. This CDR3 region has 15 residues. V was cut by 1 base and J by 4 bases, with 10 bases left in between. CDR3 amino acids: CASSEGAVLNEKLFF. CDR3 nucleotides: TGTGCCAGCAGTGAAGGGGCGGTCCTTAATGAAAAACTGTTTTTT.

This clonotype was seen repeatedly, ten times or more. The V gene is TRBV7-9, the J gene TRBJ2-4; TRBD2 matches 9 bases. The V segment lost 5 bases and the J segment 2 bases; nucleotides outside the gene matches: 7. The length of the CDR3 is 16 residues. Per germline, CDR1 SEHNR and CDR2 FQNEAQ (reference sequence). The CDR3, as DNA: TGTGCCAGCAGCCCCGATCTAGCGGGGACCAAAAACATTCAGTACTTC. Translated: CASSPDLAGTKNIQYF.

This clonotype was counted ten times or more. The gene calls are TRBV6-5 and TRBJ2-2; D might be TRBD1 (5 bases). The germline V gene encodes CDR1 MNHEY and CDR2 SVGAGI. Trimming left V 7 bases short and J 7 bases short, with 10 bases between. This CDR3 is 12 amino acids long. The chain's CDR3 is CASTNQGGELFF. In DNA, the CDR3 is TGTGCCAGCACCAATCAGGGCGGGGAGCTGTTTTTT.

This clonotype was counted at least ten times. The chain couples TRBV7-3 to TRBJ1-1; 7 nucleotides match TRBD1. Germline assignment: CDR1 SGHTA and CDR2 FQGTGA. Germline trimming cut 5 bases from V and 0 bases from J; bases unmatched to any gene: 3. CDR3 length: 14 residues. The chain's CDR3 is CASSQGGVNTEAFF. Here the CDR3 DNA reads TGTGCCAGCAGCCAGGGGGGTGTGAACACTGAAGCTTTCTTT.

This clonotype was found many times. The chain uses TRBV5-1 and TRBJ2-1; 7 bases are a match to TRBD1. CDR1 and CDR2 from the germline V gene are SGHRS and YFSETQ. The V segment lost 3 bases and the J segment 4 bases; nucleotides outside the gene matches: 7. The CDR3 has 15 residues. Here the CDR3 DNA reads TGCGCCAGCAGCTATGGGGGACAGAAATACAATGAGCAGTTCTTC. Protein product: CASSYGGQKYNEQFF.

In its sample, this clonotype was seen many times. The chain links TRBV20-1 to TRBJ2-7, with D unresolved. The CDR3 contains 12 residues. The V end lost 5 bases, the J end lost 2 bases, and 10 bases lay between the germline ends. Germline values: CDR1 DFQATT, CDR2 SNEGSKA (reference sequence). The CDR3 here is CSAEGPTYEQYF. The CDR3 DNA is TGCAGTGCTGAAGGGCCCACCTACGAGCAGTACTTC.

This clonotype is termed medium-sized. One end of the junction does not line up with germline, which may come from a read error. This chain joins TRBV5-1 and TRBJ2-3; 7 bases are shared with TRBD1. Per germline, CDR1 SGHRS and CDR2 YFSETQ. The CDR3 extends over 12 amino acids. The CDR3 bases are TGCGCCAGCAGATTGGACAGGGATACGCAGTATTTT. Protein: CASRLDRDTQYF.

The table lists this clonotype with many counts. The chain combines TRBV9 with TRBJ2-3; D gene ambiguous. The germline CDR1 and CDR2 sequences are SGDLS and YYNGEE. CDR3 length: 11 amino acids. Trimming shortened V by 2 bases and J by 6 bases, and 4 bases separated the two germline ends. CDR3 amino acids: CASSVKDTQYF. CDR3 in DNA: TGTGCCAGCAGCGTTAAGGATACGCAGTATTTT.

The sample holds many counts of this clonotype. CDR3 coding DNA: TGTGCCAGCTCACCTAGGGGGGAGAACACTGAAGCTTTCTTT. Protein sequence: CASSPRGENTEAFF. This chain uses TRBV18 with TRBJ1-1, with a weak D call TRBD1 (6 bases). The CDR3 sequence is 14 residues long. The germline V and J ends were trimmed by 3 bases and 1 base, with 9 bases remaining between them. Germline V gene lookup returns CDR1 KGHSH and CDR2 LQKENI.

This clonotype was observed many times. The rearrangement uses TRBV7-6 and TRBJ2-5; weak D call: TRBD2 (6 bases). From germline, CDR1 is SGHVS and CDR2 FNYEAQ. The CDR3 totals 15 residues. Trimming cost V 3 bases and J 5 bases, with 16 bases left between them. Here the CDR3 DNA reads TGTGCCAGCAGCTTTGGGCGGGGCATGGGGGAGACCCAGTACTTC. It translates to CASSFGRGMGETQYF.

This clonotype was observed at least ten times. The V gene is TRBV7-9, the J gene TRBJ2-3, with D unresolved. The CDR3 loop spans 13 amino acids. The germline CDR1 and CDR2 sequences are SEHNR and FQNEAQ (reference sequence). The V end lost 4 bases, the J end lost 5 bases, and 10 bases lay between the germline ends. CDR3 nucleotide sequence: TGTGCCAGCAGCTCCTGGACGATAGATACGCAGTATTTT. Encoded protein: CASSSWTIDTQYF.

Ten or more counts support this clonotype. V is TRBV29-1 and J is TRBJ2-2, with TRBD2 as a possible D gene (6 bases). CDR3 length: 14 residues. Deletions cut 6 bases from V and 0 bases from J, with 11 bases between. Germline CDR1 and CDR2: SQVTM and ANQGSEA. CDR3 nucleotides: TGCAGCGTCCCCGGGACTTCGAACACCGGGGAGCTGTTTTTT. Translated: CSVPGTSNTGELFF.

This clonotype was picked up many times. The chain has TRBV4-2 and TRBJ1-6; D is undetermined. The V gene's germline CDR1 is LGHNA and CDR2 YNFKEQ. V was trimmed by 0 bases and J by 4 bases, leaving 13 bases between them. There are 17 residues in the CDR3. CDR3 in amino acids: CASSQDRQTLYNSPLHF. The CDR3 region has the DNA TGTGCCAGCAGCCAAGATCGACAAACCCTTTATAATTCACCCCTCCACTTT.

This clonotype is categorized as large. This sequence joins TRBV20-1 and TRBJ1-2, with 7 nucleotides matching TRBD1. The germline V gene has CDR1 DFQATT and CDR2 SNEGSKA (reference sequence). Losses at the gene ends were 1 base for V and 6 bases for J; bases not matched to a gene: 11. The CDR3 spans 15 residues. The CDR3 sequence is CSARGGDRLVNGYTF. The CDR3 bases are TGCAGTGCTAGAGGGGGGGACAGATTGGTAAATGGCTACACCTTC.

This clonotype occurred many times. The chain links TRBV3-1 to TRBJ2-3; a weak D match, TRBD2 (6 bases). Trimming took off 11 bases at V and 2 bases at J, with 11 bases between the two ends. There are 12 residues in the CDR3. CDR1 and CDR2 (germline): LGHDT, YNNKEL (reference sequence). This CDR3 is CAGGILTDTQYF. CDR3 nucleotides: TGTGCCGGGGGGATCCTCACAGATACGCAGTATTTT.

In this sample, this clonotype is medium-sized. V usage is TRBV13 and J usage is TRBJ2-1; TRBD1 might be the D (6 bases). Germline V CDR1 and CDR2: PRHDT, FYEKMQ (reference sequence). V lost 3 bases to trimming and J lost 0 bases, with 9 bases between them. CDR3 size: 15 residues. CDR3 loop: CASSFRDNSYNEQFF. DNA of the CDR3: TGTGCCAGCAGCTTCAGGGACAACTCCTACAATGAGCAGTTCTTC.

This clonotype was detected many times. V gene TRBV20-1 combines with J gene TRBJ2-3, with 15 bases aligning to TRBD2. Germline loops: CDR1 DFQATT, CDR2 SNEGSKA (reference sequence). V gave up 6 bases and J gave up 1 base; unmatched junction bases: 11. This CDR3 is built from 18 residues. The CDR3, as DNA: TGCAGTGCAAATGGACTAGCGGGGGGGCGAGATGGCACAGATACGCAGTATTTT. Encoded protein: CSANGLAGGRDGTDTQYF.

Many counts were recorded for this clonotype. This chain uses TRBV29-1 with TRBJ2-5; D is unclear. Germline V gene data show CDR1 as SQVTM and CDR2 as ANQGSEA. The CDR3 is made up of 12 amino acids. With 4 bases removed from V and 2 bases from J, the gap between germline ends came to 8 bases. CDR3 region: CSVVFTQETQYF. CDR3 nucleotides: TGCAGCGTTGTCTTTACACAAGAGACCCAGTACTTC.

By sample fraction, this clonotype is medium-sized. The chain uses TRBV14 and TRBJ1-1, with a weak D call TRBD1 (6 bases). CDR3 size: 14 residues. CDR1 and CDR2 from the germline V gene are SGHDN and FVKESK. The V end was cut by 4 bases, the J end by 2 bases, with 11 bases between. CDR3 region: CASSPTGLNTEAFF. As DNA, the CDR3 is TGTGCCAGCAGCCCCACAGGGCTTAACACTGAAGCTTTCTTT.

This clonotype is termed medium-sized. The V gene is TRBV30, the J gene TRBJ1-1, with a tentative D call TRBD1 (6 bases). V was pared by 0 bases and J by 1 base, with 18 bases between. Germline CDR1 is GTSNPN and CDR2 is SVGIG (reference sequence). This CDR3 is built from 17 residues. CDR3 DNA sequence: TGTGCCTGGAGTGTACAATGGAGGGGGGGACGGAACACTGAAGCTTTCTTT. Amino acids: CAWSVQWRGGRNTEAFF.

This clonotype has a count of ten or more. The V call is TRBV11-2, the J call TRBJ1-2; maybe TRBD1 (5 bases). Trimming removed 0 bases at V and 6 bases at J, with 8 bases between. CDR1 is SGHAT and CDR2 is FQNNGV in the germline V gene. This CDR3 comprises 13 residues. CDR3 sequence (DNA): TGTGCCAGCAGCTTAGAACTGGGGGATGGCTACACCTTC. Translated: CASSLELGDGYTF.

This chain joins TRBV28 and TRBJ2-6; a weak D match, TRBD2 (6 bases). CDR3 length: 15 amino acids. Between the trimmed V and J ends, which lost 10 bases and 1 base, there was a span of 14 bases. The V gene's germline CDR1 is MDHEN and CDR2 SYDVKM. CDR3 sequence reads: CATGGTASGANVLTF. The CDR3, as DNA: TGTGCCACCGGCGGGACCGCATCTGGGGCCAACGTCCTGACTTTC.